This T cell receptor beta chain was obtained from a study of T-cell reconstitution after alpha-beta-depleted transplantation in children. In its sample, this clonotype was seen a few times. Germline values: CDR1 SGHVS, CDR2 FQNEAQ. The CDR3 totals 14 residues. The V end was cut by 5 bases, the J end by 5 bases, with 16 bases between. Unique molecular identifiers tagged the TCRbeta library. A single record per CDR3 protein comes from TCRdb applying MiXCR to the PCR reads. Of a few hundred thousand distinct CDR3 sequences listed, 13% are singletons. This sample comprised PBMCs, obtained from the stem cell graft. The chain has TRBV7-8 and TRBJ2-7; D is unresolved. The TCR originated in a human donor who donated a stem cell graft to a child with Fanconi anemia. In DNA form, the CDR3 reads TGTGCCAGCAGCCCGGTGATCGATGGCGACGAGCAGTACTTC. Protein product: CASSPVIDGDEQYF.